Listed here are 10 T cell receptor beta chains from one sample, sequenced in a study of blood T cell repertoires in COVID-19. Data came from immunoSEQ multiplex PCR; TCRdb stores just in-frame clones and leaves some out. The repertoire holds under 300,000 clones, with 88% as singletons. The specimen sequenced was PBMCs or T cells enriched from blood (not recorded which). The receptor set was obtained from a woman in her thirties or forties who had been exposed to COVID-19.

J is TRBJ2-1 and V is TRBV19, with TRBD1 identical over 9 bases. V gave up 10 bases and J gave up 7 bases; unmatched junction bases: 8. In germline, CDR1 is LNHDA, CDR2 SQIVND (reference sequence). This CDR3 is 13 amino acids long. DNA for the CDR3: TGTGCCATCAGACCGACAGGGGGTAATGAGCAGTTCTTC. Amino acid sequence: CAIRPTGGNEQFF. The full variable domain, with the rest looked up from reference TRBV19 and TRBJ2-1, is DGGITQSPKYLFRKEGQNVTLSCEQNLNHDAMYWYRQDPGQGLRLIYYSQIVNDFQKGDIAEGYSVSREKKESFPLTVTSAQKNPTAFYLCAIRPTGGNEQFFGPGTRLTVL.

This clone has a single count. The chain joins TRBV11-1 to TRBJ2-7; D ambiguous. Per germline, CDR1 SGHAT and CDR2 FQDESV (reference sequence). The CDR3 has 13 amino acids. V was pared by 5 bases and J by 3 bases, with 11 bases between. The CDR3 protein is CASSRRLSYEQYF. The CDR3 nucleotides read TGTGCCAGCAGCCGTCGTCTGAGCTACGAGCAGTACTTC.

V gene TRBV7-2 combines with J gene TRBJ1-5, with TRBD1 as a possible D gene (5 bases). V dropped 3 bases and J dropped 7 bases, with 16 bases sitting between them. The CDR3 consists of 15 residues. Germline lookup yields CDR1 SGHTA and CDR2 FQGNSA. The CDR3 coding sequence is TGTGCCAGCAGCTTCCCTCAGGGTATGGGGCAGCCCCAGCATTTT. Residues: CASSFPQGMGQPQHF.

The chain combines TRBV4-1 with TRBJ2-3; D is perhaps TRBD2 (6 bases). The CDR3 contains 16 residues. Germline V lookup: CDR1 MGHRA, CDR2 YSYEKL. V dropped 3 bases and J dropped 3 bases, with 16 bases sitting between them. CDR3 nucleotide sequence: TGCGCCAGCAGCCATGTAGGGAGGTCGGTAACAGATACGCAGTATTTT. It translates to CASSHVGRSVTDTQYF.

V is TRBV5-1 and J is TRBJ2-7, with a possible D match to TRBD2 (5 bases). The CDR3 has 16 residues. Per germline, CDR1 SGHRS and CDR2 YFSETQ. The CDR3 DNA is TGTGCCAGCAGCTCCCCGGGATCTAGACCCGTCTACGAGCAGTACGTC. Its protein is CASSSPGSRPVYEQYV.

This sequence joins TRBV14 and TRBJ2-5; 16 bases map to TRBD2. The germline gives CDR1 SGHDN, CDR2 FVKESK. The J segment lost 4 bases and the V segment lost 4 bases, leaving 9 bases of the junction unmatched. This CDR3 contains 18 residues. The CDR3 DNA reads TGTGCCAGCAGCCCACGGGGACTAGCGGGAGGGCGAGTAGAGACCCAGTACTTC. It encodes CASSPRGLAGGRVETQYF.

This clone appeared once. At one end the junction does not follow the germline gene, possibly because of a read error. CDR3 loop: CASSYSSWDRGMF. DNA of the CDR3: TGTGCCAGCAGTTACTCGTCGTGGGACAGGGGCATGTTC. This chain joins TRBV6-2 or TRBV6-3 and TRBJ1-2; 10 positions match TRBD1. The CDR3 is made up of 13 amino acids. Germline CDR1 MNHEY, CDR2 SVGEGT.

The chain carries TRBV4-2 and TRBJ2-1; 7 nucleotides match TRBD2. The CDR3 totals 15 residues. CDR1 and CDR2 from the germline V gene are LGHNA and YNFKEQ. V was pared by 0 bases and J by 8 bases, with 7 bases of the junction left unmatched. The CDR3 loop is CASSQEAGRRDEQFF. CDR3 in DNA: TGTGCCAGCAGCCAAGAAGCGGGAAGGAGGGATGAGCAGTTCTTC.

This clone was seen more than once but under ten times. This sequence joins TRBV6-4 and TRBJ1-5, with 7 bases that match TRBD1. Germline V lookup: CDR1 MRHNA, CDR2 SNTAGT. The CDR3 loop spans 16 amino acids. Losses at the gene ends were 2 bases for V and 1 base for J; bases not matched to a gene: 5. The CDR3 sequence: CASSDRGQSSNQPQHF. CDR3 nucleotides: TGTGCCAGCAGTGACCGGGGACAGAGCAGCAATCAGCCCCAGCATTTT.

This chain uses TRBV6-1 with TRBJ1-2; no definite D call. Between the trimmed V and J ends, which lost 2 bases and 4 bases, there was a span of 14 bases. Per germline, CDR1 MNHNS and CDR2 SASEGT. The CDR3 contains 15 residues. CDR3 residues: CASSEITASTYGYTF. The CDR3 DNA follows: TGTGCCAGCAGTGAAATTACCGCCTCTACCTATGGCTACACCTTC.